This T cell receptor beta chain appears in the sequencing data of a study of T cell responses to AZD1222 COVID-19 vaccine (dated by TCRdb to 2020 to 2022). Regarding the research as a whole: A total of 230 to 250 trial participants underwent TCR sequencing, of whom some 210 received two doses of AZD1222 and 26 received two doses of the MenACWY control vaccine. Trial participants were enrolled by age into 18-55, 56-69 and 70-plus year subgroups, with around 150, 28 and 57 TCR-sequenced participants respectively. On the study overall, not on this receptor specifically: CD4 TCRs associated with the vaccine covered the entire spike protein, and the dominant responses were in regions 160-218 and 743-854. Participants were mostly white British, with more females than males. The authors suggested clonal diversity may have been underestimated. Only a handful of AZD1222 recipients were SARS-CoV-2 seropositive at baseline, limiting conclusions about previously exposed vaccinees. Epitopes outside the regions mutated in the B.1.351 and B.1.1.7 variants were reportedly recognized by nearly half of the unique spike-specific TCRs. No day 14 peak-response samples were available, so repertoires were characterized only after the peak T cell response. A significant rise in spike-specific TCR breadth and depth was observed after two AZD1222 doses relative to day 0 and relative to MenACWY recipients. In the small 56-69-year group, the increase in depth fell short of significance, most likely because of low power.

At the junction V is shortened by 3 bases and J by 1 base, with 13 bases in between. The CDR3 has 16 amino acids, counting the end cysteine and phenylalanine. Only the CDR3 region is kept as DNA, spanning 48 bases read in frame from base 1. Reading the germline V gene gives CDR1 SGDLS and CDR2 YYNGEE. This clone is a singleton in its sample. Its target antigen remains unknown. No qualities accompany the bases; no much larger clone lies one base away. The CDR3 regions of human TCRbeta chains were analyzed by immunosequencing. Regarding the original processing steps: Repertoire TCRs were checked for matches against a reference library of SARS-CoV-2-specific TCRs that had been generated using the MIRA antigen-specificity platform. Breadth meant the fraction of unique TCRs that were SARS-CoV-2-associated, whereas depth meant the fraction of total T cells that were SARS-CoV-2-associated. Using the MIRA data, each spike-specific TCR was mapped to the spike region that the TCR reacts to and placed in a CD4 or CD8 class. Log10-transformed breadth and depth values were compared by one-way ANOVA with Sidak's multiple comparisons tests. TCRdb limited this immuneACCESS table to in-frame rearrangements with V and J called. A share of clones is missing; checked studies link under half to unresolved V genes, and the rest is unexplained. Clonal size and the V and J genes are those of that table, whereas D and trimming came from the DNA. This sample comprises around 160,000 clones, 80% to 85% of them detected only once. The ten largest clones add up to approximately 4% of the sample.

What the time point label conveys for this sample: baseline before first vaccination. This specimen's treatment or condition label, interpreted: meningococcal conjugate vaccine given as trial control. Vaccinee samples were obtained from the UK trials COV001 and COV002, which included a single-blind randomized controlled phase 2/3 trial of AZD1222 (ChAdOx1 nCoV-19) in healthy adults. For TCRbeta chain sequencing, PBMC samples were collected from trial participants at day 0 and at day 28 after the second dose. The sequence derives from an adult in good health. The sequence links TRBV9 to TRBJ2-2; a tentative D match to TRBD1 spans 5 bases. Sample: peripheral blood, taken on day 0 of MenACWY control vaccination. The DNA sequence is TGTGCCAGCAGCGCCTACAGGAAGGGGAACACCGGGGAGCTGTTTTTT. The translation is CASSAYRKGNTGELFF.